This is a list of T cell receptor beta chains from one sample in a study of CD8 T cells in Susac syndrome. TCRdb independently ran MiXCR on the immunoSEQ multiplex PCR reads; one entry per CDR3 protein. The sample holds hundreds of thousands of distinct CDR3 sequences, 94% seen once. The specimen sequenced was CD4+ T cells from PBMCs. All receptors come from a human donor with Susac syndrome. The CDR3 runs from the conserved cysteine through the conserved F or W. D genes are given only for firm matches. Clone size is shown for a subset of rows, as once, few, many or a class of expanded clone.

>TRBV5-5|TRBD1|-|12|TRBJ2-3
TGTGCCAGCAGCTGGACAGGACCTCAGCAGTATTTT
CASSWTGPQQYF
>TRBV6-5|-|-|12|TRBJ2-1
TGTGCCAGCAGTTACGGTGGGGATGAGCAGTTCTTC
CASSYGGDEQFF
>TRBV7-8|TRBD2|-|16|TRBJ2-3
TGTGCCAGCAGTTCACACGGGGGGGACAACACAGATACGCAGTATTTT
CASSSHGGDNTDTQYF
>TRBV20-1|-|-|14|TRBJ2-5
TGCAGTGCTCCCCCCGGGGGCGCCCGAGAGACCCAGTACTTC
CSAPPGGARETQYF
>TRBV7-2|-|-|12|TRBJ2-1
TGTGCCAGCAGCTTAGCAATCAATGAGCAGTTCTTC
CASSLAINEQFF
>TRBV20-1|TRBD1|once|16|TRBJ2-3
TGCAGTGCTAGACCACTGGGACAGCTAACGACGTATACGCAGTATTTT
CSARPLGQLTTYTQYF
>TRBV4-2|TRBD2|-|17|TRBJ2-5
TGTGCCAGCAGCCGATGGACTAGCGGGGGGGCGGGTGAGACCCAGTACTTC
CASSRWTSGGAGETQYF
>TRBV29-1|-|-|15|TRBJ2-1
TGCAGCGTTGAAGCAGGCCCTAGCTCCTACAATGAGCAGTTCTTC
CSVEAGPSSYNEQFF
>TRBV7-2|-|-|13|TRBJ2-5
TGTGCCAGCAGTCCCGTGCGTCAAGAGACCCAGTACTTC
CASSPVRQETQYF
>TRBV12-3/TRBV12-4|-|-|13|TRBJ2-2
TGTGCCAGCAAACCTACGAACACCGGGGAGCTGTTTTTT
CASKPTNTGELFF
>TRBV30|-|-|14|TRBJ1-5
TGTGCCTGGGGATTAGGGGATAGCAATCAGCCCCAGCATTTT
CAWGLGDSNQPQHF
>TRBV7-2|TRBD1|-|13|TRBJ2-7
TGTGCCAGCAGCTCCCCGGGGACAGGCGAGCAGTACTTC
CASSSPGTGEQYF
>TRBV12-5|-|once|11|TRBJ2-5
TGTGCTAGTGGGCGATGGGAGACCCAGTACTTC
CASGRWETQYF
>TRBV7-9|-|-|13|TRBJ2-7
TGTGCCACCACGGAGGGGAGTTCCTACGAGCAGTACTTC
CATTEGSSYEQYF
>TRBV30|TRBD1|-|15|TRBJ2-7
TGTGCCTGGAGCTTAAGACAGGGGACGGCCTACGAGCAGTACTTC
CAWSLRQGTAYEQYF
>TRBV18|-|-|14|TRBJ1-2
TGTGCCAGCTCACCGGGTGAGGCCGGCTATGGCTACACCTTC
CASSPGEAGYGYTF